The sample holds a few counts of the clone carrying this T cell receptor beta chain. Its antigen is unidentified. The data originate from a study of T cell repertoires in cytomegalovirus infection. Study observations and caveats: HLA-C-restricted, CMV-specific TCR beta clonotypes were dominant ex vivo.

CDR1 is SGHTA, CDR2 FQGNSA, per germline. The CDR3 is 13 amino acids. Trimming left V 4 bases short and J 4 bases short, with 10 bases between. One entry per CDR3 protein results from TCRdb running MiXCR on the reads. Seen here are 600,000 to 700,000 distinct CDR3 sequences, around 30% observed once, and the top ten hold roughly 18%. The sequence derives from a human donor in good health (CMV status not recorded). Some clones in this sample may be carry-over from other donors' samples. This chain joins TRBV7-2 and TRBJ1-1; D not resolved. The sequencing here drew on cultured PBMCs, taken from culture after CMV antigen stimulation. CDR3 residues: CASSSLWGTEAFF. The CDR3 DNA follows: TGTGCCAGCAGCTCCCTGTGGGGCACTGAAGCTTTCTTT.